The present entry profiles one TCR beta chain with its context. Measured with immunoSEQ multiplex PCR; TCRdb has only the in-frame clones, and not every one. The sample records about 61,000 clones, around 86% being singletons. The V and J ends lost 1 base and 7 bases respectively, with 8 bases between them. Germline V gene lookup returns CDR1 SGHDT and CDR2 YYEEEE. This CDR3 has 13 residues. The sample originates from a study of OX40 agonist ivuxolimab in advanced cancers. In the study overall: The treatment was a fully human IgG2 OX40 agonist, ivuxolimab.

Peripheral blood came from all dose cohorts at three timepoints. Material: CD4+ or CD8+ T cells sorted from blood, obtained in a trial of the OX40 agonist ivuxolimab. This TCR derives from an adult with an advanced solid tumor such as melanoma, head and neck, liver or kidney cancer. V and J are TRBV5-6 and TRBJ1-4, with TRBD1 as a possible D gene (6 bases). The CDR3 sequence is CASSLWTVEKLFF. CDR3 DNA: TGTGCCAGCAGCTTGTGGACAGTTGAAAAACTGTTTTTT.